These 32 T cell receptor beta chains were sequenced from one sample in a study of blood T cells in healthy people across ages. Primers used in a second PCR of about 7 to 12 cycles were a sample-barcoded 5' primer and a J-beta primer mix. TCRdb ran MiXCR on the 5' RACE reads and lists one entry per CDR3 protein. The sample lists about 1.5 million distinct CDR3 sequences; 42% were seen once. Sequenced input: blood. The receptors originated from a woman younger than 30 in good health.

The chain combines TRBV7-9 with TRBJ2-3, with TRBD1 matching 8 bases. Germline lookup yields CDR1 SEHNR and CDR2 FQNEAQ (reference sequence). There are 16 residues in the CDR3. J lost 1 base, V lost 5 bases, and 8 bases had no gene match. The CDR3 DNA is TGTGCCAGCAGCCAAGGACAGGGCCTTCGCACAGATACGCAGTATTTT. This sequence encodes CASSQGQGLRTDTQYF.

The V and J genes are TRBV18 and TRBJ2-7, with a possible D match to TRBD2 (5 bases). Germline V lookup: CDR1 KGHSH, CDR2 LQKENI. This CDR3 has 14 residues. Trimming removed 6 bases at V and 3 bases at J, with 15 bases between. This chain's CDR3 is CASSPPGRDYEQYF. CDR3 DNA sequence: TGTGCCAGCTCCCCCCCCGGACGGGACTACGAGCAGTACTTC.

The V call is TRBV28, the J call TRBJ1-1; 7 bases map to TRBD1. Germline CDR1 reads MDHEN; CDR2 reads SYDVKM. There are 12 residues in the CDR3. The V segment lost 3 bases and the J segment 8 bases; nucleotides outside the gene matches: 3. CDR3 protein: CASSFLTGEAFF. As DNA, the CDR3 is TGTGCCAGCAGTTTCCTGACAGGGGAAGCTTTCTTT.

This clonotype showed up just a few times. The V gene is TRBV7-9, the J gene TRBJ2-1; D not resolved. V was shortened by 4 bases and J by 8 bases, with 12 bases between the two germline ends. Germline V gene lookup returns CDR1 SEHNR and CDR2 FQNEAQ (reference sequence). The CDR3 is made up of 13 amino acids. This CDR3 is CASSSAPVDEQFF. CDR3 in DNA: TGTGCCAGCAGCTCCGCCCCAGTCGATGAGCAGTTCTTC.

This chain links TRBV6-1 with TRBJ1-5, with D tentatively TRBD1 (5 bases). Germline V gene data show CDR1 as MNHNS and CDR2 as SASEGT. The CDR3 spans 13 residues. Trimming removed 7 bases at V and 1 base at J, with 8 bases between. In nucleotides, the CDR3 is TGTGCCAGCACCGGGGGGAGCAATCAGCCCCAGCATTTT. Amino acids: CASTGGSNQPQHF.

The chain has TRBV7-8 and TRBJ1-1; TRBD1 aligns across 9 bases. The CDR3 sequence is 14 residues long. Germline V gene data show CDR1 as SGHVS and CDR2 as FQNEAQ. V gave up 6 bases and J gave up 4 bases; unmatched junction bases: 6. CDR3 loop: CASSIGQGFTEAFF. In DNA form, the CDR3 reads TGTGCCAGCAGTATAGGACAGGGGTTCACTGAAGCTTTCTTT.

V is TRBV4-1 and J is TRBJ2-3; perhaps D is TRBD1 or TRBD2 (5 bases each). This CDR3 is built from 14 residues. Per germline, CDR1 MGHRA and CDR2 YSYEKL. CDR3 DNA sequence: TGCACCACTGGGTGGGGGATCAACACAGATACGCAGTATTTT. This gives the protein CTTGWGINTDTQYF.

This clonotype came up once. This chain links TRBV27 with TRBJ2-3; D possibly corresponds to TRBD2 (7 bases). CDR1 MNHEY and CDR2 SMNVEV come from the germline V gene (reference sequence). V lost 6 bases and J 3 bases, leaving 16 bases between the germline ends. The CDR3 extends over 15 amino acids. The CDR3 bases are TGTGCCAGCAGACGGGGGGCCCCAGGGACAGATACGCAGTATTTT. Translated, it gives CASRRGAPGTDTQYF.

This clonotype was recorded a few times. The chain couples TRBV7-8 to TRBJ1-1; possibly TRBD1 for D (5 bases). Trimming took 2 bases from V and 2 from J, leaving 9 bases between them. CDR1 is SGHVS and CDR2 is FQNEAQ in the germline V gene. CDR3 length equals 14 residues. For the CDR3, the DNA is TGTGCCAGCAGCTTAAATCAGGGAAACACTGAAGCTTTCTTT. This gives the protein CASSLNQGNTEAFF. The full variable domain, completed using reference TRBV7-8 and TRBJ1-1, is GAGVSQSPRYKVAKRGQDVALRCDPISGHVSLFWYQQALGQGPEFLTYFQNEAQLDKSGLPSDRFFAERPEGSVSTLKIQRTQQEDSAVYLCASSLNQGNTEAFFGQGTRLTVV.

This clonotype was counted a few times. V gene TRBV7-9 combines with J gene TRBJ1-1; D ambiguous. Trimming removed 2 bases at V and 0 bases at J, with 10 bases between. CDR3 size: 15 residues. Per germline, CDR1 SEHNR and CDR2 FQNEAQ (reference sequence). This CDR3 reads CASSLWAGLNTEAFF. The CDR3 nucleotides read TGTGCCAGCAGCTTATGGGCCGGATTGAACACTGAAGCTTTCTTT.

The chain couples TRBV9 to TRBJ2-3; no firm D call. The CDR3 is made up of 13 amino acids. V lost 2 bases and J 3 bases, leaving 7 bases between the germline ends. CDR1 is SGDLS and CDR2 is YYNGEE in the germline V gene. Written as DNA, the CDR3 is TGTGCCAGCAGCGTCGAGAGTACAGATACGCAGTATTTT. Translation gives CASSVESTDTQYF.

The V call is TRBV30, the J call TRBJ1-2; D is unresolved. The CDR3 length is 13 residues. CDR1 is GTSNPN, CDR2 SVGIG, per germline (reference sequence). The V end lost 0 bases, the J end lost 5 bases, and 10 bases lay between the germline ends. DNA for the CDR3: TGTGCCTGGAGTGTAGGGATTTTGTATGGCTACACCTTC. Its protein is CAWSVGILYGYTF. The full variable domain, with the rest looked up from reference TRBV30 and TRBJ1-2, is SQTIHQWPATLVQPVGSPLSLECTVEGTSNPNLYWYRQAAGRGLQLLFYSVGIGQISSEVPQNLSASRPQDRQFILSSKKLLLSDSGFYLCAWSVGILYGYTFGSGTRLTVV.

This chain joins TRBV5-1 and TRBJ2-3, with D perhaps matching TRBD1 (5 bases). The CDR3 has 15 amino acids. Germline V CDR1 and CDR2: SGHRS, YFSETQ. The germline V and J ends were trimmed by 4 bases and 2 bases, with 14 bases remaining between them. The CDR3: CASSPRTTFTDTQYF. The CDR3 region has the DNA TGCGCCAGCAGCCCCCGGACAACTTTCACAGATACGCAGTATTTT.

V usage is TRBV28 and J usage is TRBJ2-1; D is unclear. V was cut by 5 bases and J by 4 bases, with 9 bases left in between. CDR3 length equals 13 residues. Looked up from germline, CDR1 is MDHEN and CDR2 is SYDVKM. The CDR3 bases are TGTGCCAGCAGTGTTCAAGAATACAATGAGCAGTTCTTC. Its translation: CASSVQEYNEQFF.

The rearrangement joins TRBV28 to TRBJ2-7, with 11 positions matching TRBD2. The CDR3 is 16 residues long. Germline V gene lookup returns CDR1 MDHEN and CDR2 SYDVKM. V trimming: 5 bases; J trimming: 0 bases; junction bases outside the gene matches: 6. The CDR3 spells CASSLLLAGASYEQYF. Written as DNA, the CDR3 is TGTGCCAGCAGTCTCCTACTAGCGGGAGCCTCCTACGAGCAGTACTTC.

V and J are TRBV12-3 or TRBV12-4 and TRBJ1-2; 9 bases line up with TRBD1. There are 15 residues in the CDR3. V was pared by 8 bases and J by 6 bases, with 13 bases of the junction left unmatched. In DNA form, the CDR3 reads TGTGCCAGCGTGGAGAGGGACAGGGATTTGAATGGCTACACCTTC. It specifies CASVERDRDLNGYTF.

J is TRBJ2-7 and V is TRBV12-3 or TRBV12-4, with a possible D match to TRBD2 (6 bases). The CDR3 is made up of 15 amino acids. V lost 2 bases and J lost 7, with 18 bases in between. The CDR3 region is CASSLWEEADNEQYF. The CDR3 DNA reads as TGTGCCAGCAGTTTATGGGAGGAGGCGGACAATGAGCAGTACTTC.

The chain carries TRBV15 and TRBJ2-7; D may be TRBD1 (6 bases). Trimming took 0 bases from V and 6 from J, leaving 18 bases between them. The CDR3 covers 16 residues. Germline V gene sequence: CDR1 LNHNV, CDR2 YYDKDF (reference sequence). The CDR3 bases are TGTGCCACCAGCAGAGATCTGGGACAATTCCTTTCCGAGCAGTACTTC. It is translated as CATSRDLGQFLSEQYF.

CDR3 DNA: TGTGCCAGCAGTCCTTCGTTGATAGCGGGGGGAACAGATACGCAGTATTTT. It is translated as CASSPSLIAGGTDTQYF. This chain uses TRBV6-1 with TRBJ2-3, with 10 positions matching TRBD2. The germline gives CDR1 MNHNS, CDR2 SASEGT. V lost 5 bases, J lost 3 bases, and 11 bases stayed unmatched. The CDR3 length is 17 residues.

This clonotype occurred a few times. J is TRBJ2-5 and V is TRBV12-3 or TRBV12-4; D not resolved. The V end lost 5 bases, the J end lost 11 bases, and 21 bases lay between the germline ends. This CDR3 region has 14 residues. The CDR3 is CASSGFGHLGRQYF. Here the CDR3 DNA reads TGTGCCAGCAGTGGGTTTGGGCATTTGGGAAGGCAGTACTTC.

This clonotype has a handful of counts. The chain combines TRBV12-3 or TRBV12-4 with TRBJ2-7; 7 bases align to TRBD1. TRBJ2-5 matches the DNA end more closely, so the J call is doubtful. This CDR3 has 14 residues. DNA of the CDR3: TGTGCCAGCAGTTTAGCAGGGGGCCGGAAGACCCAGTACTTC. Translated, it gives CASSLAGGRKTQYF.

The chain has TRBV2 and TRBJ2-5, with TRBD1 as a possible D gene (6 bases). Trimming cost V 4 bases and J 11 bases, with 23 bases left between them. The CDR3 is 15 amino acids. Germline values: CDR1 SNHLY, CDR2 FYNNEI. Here the CDR3 DNA reads TGTGCCAGCAGTGCGACAGGCTACTTTTACAATGAGCAGTACTTC. As protein: CASSATGYFYNEQYF.

The J gene is TRBJ2-5, the V gene TRBV20-1; perhaps TRBD1 as D (6 bases). The germline V gene has CDR1 DFQATT and CDR2 SNEGSKA (reference sequence). V lost 3 bases, J lost 2 bases, and 25 bases lay in between. The length of the CDR3 is 18 residues. As DNA, the CDR3 is TGCAGTGCTAGGGCCGGGGACATCCCAACGACCGTACAAGAGACCCAGTACTTC. This encodes CSARAGDIPTTVQETQYF.

The V call is TRBV7-9, the J call TRBJ2-7; TRBD1 matches at 9 bases. Unmatched junction bases numbered 4, after V lost 1 base and J lost 3 bases. Germline values: CDR1 SEHNR, CDR2 FQNEAQ (reference sequence). The CDR3 covers 15 residues. CDR3 protein: CASSLGQGQGYEQYF. CDR3 in DNA: TGTGCCAGCAGCTTAGGCCAGGGACAGGGCTACGAGCAGTACTTC.

The CDR3 is CASRRTVGQPQHF. CDR3 DNA sequence: TGTGCCAGCAGAAGGACAGTCGGGCAGCCCCAGCATTTT. This sequence joins TRBV28 and TRBJ1-5; tentatively, D is TRBD1 (6 bases). V was trimmed by 6 bases and J by 7 bases, leaving 13 bases between them. Germline lookup yields CDR1 MDHEN and CDR2 SYDVKM. CDR3 length equals 13 residues.

The rearrangement joins TRBV12-5 to TRBJ1-1; D not resolved. V gave up 6 bases and J gave up 3 bases, with 11 bases separating them. CDR1 and CDR2 from the germline V gene are LGHNT and FRNRAP. The CDR3 spans 13 residues. Written as DNA, the CDR3 is TGTGCTAGTGGCCTGTCGGAGGACACTGAAGCTTTCTTT. Amino acids: CASGLSEDTEAFF.

The chain recombines TRBV13 with TRBJ1-2; D unclear. Deletions cut 5 bases from V and 2 bases from J, with 18 bases between. In germline, CDR1 is PRHDT, CDR2 FYEKMQ (reference sequence). The CDR3 has 16 amino acids. In DNA form, the CDR3 reads TGTGCCAGCAGCAAAACTCGCAAGGGATCGAACTATGGCTACACCTTC. This sequence encodes CASSKTRKGSNYGYTF.

CDR3 sequence (DNA): TGTGCCAGCAGCCCCCTAGCGGGAGAGACCAATGAGCAGTTCTTC. Translated, it gives CASSPLAGETNEQFF. This chain links TRBV6-5 with TRBJ2-1; 10 bases match TRBD2. This CDR3 region has 15 residues. Germline V gives CDR1 MNHEY, CDR2 SVGAGI. Trimming removed 6 bases from V and 6 bases from J; junction bases left unmatched: 8.

This clonotype was seen more than once but under ten times. The chain couples TRBV6-5 to TRBJ1-4, with D perhaps TRBD1 (6 bases). Looked up from germline, CDR1 is MNHEY and CDR2 is SVGAGI. The CDR3 has 15 amino acids. V lost 5 bases and J 8 bases, leaving 18 bases between the germline ends. The CDR3 coding sequence is TGTGCCAGCAGTCAAGGGTCGGGGGCAGGAGAAAAACTGTTTTTT. Protein product: CASSQGSGAGEKLFF.

The chain employs TRBV5-5 and TRBJ1-1; the match to TRBD1 covers 10 bases. This CDR3 has 14 residues. J lost 7 bases, V lost 4 bases, and 7 bases had no gene match. The V gene's germline CDR1 is SGHKS and CDR2 YYEKEE (reference sequence). Here the CDR3 DNA reads TGTGCCAGCAGCCGAACCCGGGACAGGGGTGAAGCTTTCTTT. Its protein is CASSRTRDRGEAFF. The full variable domain, completed using reference TRBV5-5 and TRBJ1-1, is DAGVTQSPTHLIKTRGQQVTLRCSPISGHKSVSWYQQVLGQGPQFIFQYYEKEERGRGNFPDRFSARQFPNYSSELNVNALLLGDSALYLCASSRTRDRGEAFFGQGTRLTVV.

V usage is TRBV6-5 and J usage is TRBJ2-3, with 9 nucleotides matching TRBD2. CDR1 MNHEY and CDR2 SVGAGI come from the germline V gene. V shed 5 bases and J 3 bases; nucleotides not matched to a gene: 3. This CDR3 is built from 14 residues. CDR3 nucleotides: TGTGCCAGCAGTCGCGGGGGGGCAACAGATACGCAGTATTTT. It translates to CASSRGGATDTQYF.

This clonotype showed up just a few times. V usage is TRBV27 and J usage is TRBJ2-1, with 8 bases that match TRBD1. The ends lost 5 bases at V and 6 bases at J; junction bases unmatched: 6. In germline, CDR1 is MNHEY, CDR2 SMNVEV (reference sequence). The length of the CDR3 is 14 residues. The CDR3 sequence is CASSHPTGVNEQFF. The CDR3 DNA reads TGTGCCAGCAGTCACCCGACAGGGGTCAATGAGCAGTTCTTC.